The 11 T cell receptor beta chains below come from one sample, sequenced in a study of T cell repertoires in cytomegalovirus infection. TCRdb re-derived calls from the reads in MiXCR, one entry per CDR3 protein. Of fewer than 250,000 distinct CDR3 sequences listed, roughly an eighth are singletons. Sequences were obtained from PBMCs. These receptors were taken from a human donor in good health (CMV status not recorded). Some clones in this sample may be carry-over from other donors' samples.

The gene calls are TRBV5-1 and TRBJ2-2, with D perhaps TRBD1 or TRBD2 (5 bases each). The CDR3 length is 17 residues. Trimming left V 3 bases short and J 4 bases short, with 19 bases between. CDR1 and CDR2 from the germline V gene are SGHRS and YFSETQ. The CDR3 DNA sequence: TGCGCCAGCAGCTGGGACCTAGCCCCGGACGGCACCGGGGAGCTGTTTTTT. Protein: CASSWDLAPDGTGELFF.

This clonotype has a handful of counts. The chain links TRBV6-2 or TRBV6-3 to TRBJ2-5, with D possibly matching TRBD1 (6 bases). The V gene lost 2 bases and the J gene lost 4 bases, with 14 bases spanning the gap. Germline loops: CDR1 MNHEY, CDR2 SVGEGT. The CDR3 consists of 15 residues. The CDR3 here is CASSYAVTGRETQYF. CDR3 DNA sequence: TGTGCCAGCAGTTACGCCGTTACAGGGAGAGAGACCCAGTACTTC.

Of note for this clonotype: At one of its ends the junction is not consistent with the germline gene, which may arise from a read error. J is TRBJ1-5 and V is TRBV7-2; TRBD1 might be the D (6 bases). This CDR3 has 15 residues. Germline CDR1 is SGHTA and CDR2 is FQGNSA. The CDR3 spells CASSPEGGDDQTQNF. CDR3 sequence (DNA): TGTGCCAGCAGCCCCGAGGGGGGGGACGATCAGACCCAGAATTTT. The full variable domain, in which reference TRBV7-2 and TRBJ1-5 provide the parts outside the CDR3, is GAGVSQSPSNKVTEKGKDVELRCDPISGHTALYWYRQSLGQGLEFLIYFQGNSAPDKSGLPSDRFSAERTGGSVSTLTIQRTQQEDSAVYLCASSPEGGDDQTQNFGDGTRLSIL.

This clonotype was observed at least ten times. This CDR3 reads CASSALGEENTEAFF. CDR3 coding DNA: TGTGCCAGCAGCGCACTGGGGGAGGAGAACACTGAAGCTTTCTTT. V usage is TRBV5-5 and J usage is TRBJ1-1; the D gene is possibly TRBD1 (5 bases). The germline V gene has CDR1 SGHKS and CDR2 YYEKEE (reference sequence). The CDR3 has 15 amino acids. Trimming stripped 4 bases from V and 1 base from J, with 14 bases between.

The CDR3 DNA reads as TGTGCCAGCAGCGTAGGGGGTCGACTCGGTGAAAAACTGTTTTTT. It translates to CASSVGGRLGEKLFF. The chain recombines TRBV9 with TRBJ1-4; D is uncertain. Germline V lookup: CDR1 SGDLS, CDR2 YYNGEE. Trimming removed 0 bases at V and 7 bases at J, with 13 bases between. CDR3 length equals 15 residues.

This clonotype was seen only a few times. J is TRBJ1-1 and V is TRBV19, with 7 bases aligning to TRBD1. Unmatched junction bases numbered 5, after V lost 0 bases and J lost 7 bases. The CDR3 loop spans 14 amino acids. Germline lookup yields CDR1 LNHDA and CDR2 SQIVND (reference sequence). The CDR3 loop reads CASSIDGQVLEAFF. CDR3 in DNA: TGTGCCAGTAGTATAGACGGACAGGTTCTTGAAGCTTTCTTT.

This rearrangement joins TRBV28 to TRBJ1-5; 11 nucleotides line up with TRBD1. CDR1 and CDR2 (germline): MDHEN, SYDVKM. The V and J ends lost 6 bases and 7 bases, in that order; junction bases with no gene match: 8. The CDR3 has 15 residues. CDR3 nucleotide sequence: TGTGCCAGCAGCAGGGACAGGGGGTCGAAACAGCCCCAGCATTTT. It translates to CASSRDRGSKQPQHF.

This clonotype showed up many times. The genes are TRBV6-1 and TRBJ1-3, with D hard to call. Trimming removed 6 bases from V and 1 base from J, with 19 bases in between. The CDR3 contains 17 residues. The V gene's germline CDR1 is MNHNS and CDR2 SASEGT. The DNA for the CDR3 is TGTGCCAGCAGCCGAAGTCCCGAGGGAAGGTCTGGAAACACCATATATTTT. Translated: CASSRSPEGRSGNTIYF.

This clonotype was recorded many times. The V and J genes are TRBV6-2 or TRBV6-3 and TRBJ2-7; 8 bases agree with TRBD1. Germline values: CDR1 MNHEY, CDR2 SVGEGT. CDR3 length equals 14 residues. V lost 4 bases and J lost 3; bases outside the gene matches: 5. CDR3 DNA: TGTGCCAGCAGTTCCTGGACAGGGAACTACGAGCAGTACTTC. Translated: CASSSWTGNYEQYF.

The sample holds many counts of this clonotype. This chain links TRBV7-2 with TRBJ1-1; D uncertain. The germline CDR1 and CDR2 sequences are SGHTA and FQGNSA. Between the trimmed V and J ends, which lost 6 bases and 4 bases, there was a span of 18 bases. The CDR3 sequence is 15 residues long. The CDR3 loop reads CASRRSRLTSTEAFF. The CDR3 coding sequence is TGTGCCAGCAGAAGAAGTCGGTTGACGAGCACTGAAGCTTTCTTT. Full variable domain (missing parts from reference TRBV7-2 and TRBJ1-1): GAGVSQSPSNKVTEKGKDVELRCDPISGHTALYWYRQSLGQGLEFLIYFQGNSAPDKSGLPSDRFSAERTGGSVSTLTIQRTQQEDSAVYLCASRRSRLTSTEAFFGQGTRLTVV.

This chain uses TRBV7-8 with TRBJ2-2; D may be TRBD2 (5 bases). Germline-derived CDR1 and CDR2 are SGHVS and FQNEAQ. V gave up 4 bases and J gave up 5 bases, with 11 bases separating them. The CDR3 is made up of 14 amino acids. CDR3 sequence: CASSWRLQTGELFF. DNA of the CDR3: TGTGCCAGCAGCTGGAGACTACAAACCGGGGAGCTGTTTTTT.